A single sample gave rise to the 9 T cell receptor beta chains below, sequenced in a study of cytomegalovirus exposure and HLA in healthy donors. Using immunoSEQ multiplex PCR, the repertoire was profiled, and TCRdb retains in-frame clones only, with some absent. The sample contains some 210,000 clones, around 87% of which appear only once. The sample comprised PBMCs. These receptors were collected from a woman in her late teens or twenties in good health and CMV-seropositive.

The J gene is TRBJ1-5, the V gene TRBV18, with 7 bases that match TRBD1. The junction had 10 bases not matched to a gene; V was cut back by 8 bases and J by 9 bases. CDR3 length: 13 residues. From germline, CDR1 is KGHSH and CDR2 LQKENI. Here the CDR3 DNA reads TGTGCCAGCGTACAGGGGATAAACCGGCCCCAGCATTTT. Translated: CASVQGINRPQHF.

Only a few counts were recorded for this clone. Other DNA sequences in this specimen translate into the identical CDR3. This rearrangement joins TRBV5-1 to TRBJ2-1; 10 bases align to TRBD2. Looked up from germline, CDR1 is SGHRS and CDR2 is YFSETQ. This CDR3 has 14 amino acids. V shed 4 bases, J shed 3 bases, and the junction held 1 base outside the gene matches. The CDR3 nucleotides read TGCGCCAGCAGCGCTAGCGGGGGCTACAATGAGCAGTTCTTC. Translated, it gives CASSASGGYNEQFF.

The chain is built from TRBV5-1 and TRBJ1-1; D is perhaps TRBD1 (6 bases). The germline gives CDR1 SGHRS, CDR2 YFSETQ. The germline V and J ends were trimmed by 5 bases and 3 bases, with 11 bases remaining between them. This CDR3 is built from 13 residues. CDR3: CASRGRQDTEAFF. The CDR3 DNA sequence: TGCGCCAGCAGGGGTCGACAGGACACTGAAGCTTTCTTT.

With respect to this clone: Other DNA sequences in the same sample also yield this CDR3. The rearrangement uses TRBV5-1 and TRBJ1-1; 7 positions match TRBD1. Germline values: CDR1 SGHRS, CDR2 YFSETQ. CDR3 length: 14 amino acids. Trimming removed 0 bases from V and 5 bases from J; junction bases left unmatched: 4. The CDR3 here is CASSLAAGGTEAFF. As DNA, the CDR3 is TGCGCCAGCAGCTTGGCCGCAGGGGGGACTGAAGCTTTCTTT.

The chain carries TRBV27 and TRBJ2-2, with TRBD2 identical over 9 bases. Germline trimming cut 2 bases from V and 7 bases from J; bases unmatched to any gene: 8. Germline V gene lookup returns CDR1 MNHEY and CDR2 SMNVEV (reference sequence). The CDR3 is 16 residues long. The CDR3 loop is CASSLGNSGSFGELFF. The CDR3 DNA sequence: TGTGCCAGCAGTTTAGGAAATAGCGGGAGTTTCGGGGAGCTGTTTTTT.

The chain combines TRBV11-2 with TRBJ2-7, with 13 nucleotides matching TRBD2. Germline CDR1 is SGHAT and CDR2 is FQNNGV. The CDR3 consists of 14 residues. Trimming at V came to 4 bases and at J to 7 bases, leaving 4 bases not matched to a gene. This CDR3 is CASSSTSGRLEQYF. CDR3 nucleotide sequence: TGTGCCAGCAGCTCGACTAGCGGGAGGTTAGAGCAGTACTTC.

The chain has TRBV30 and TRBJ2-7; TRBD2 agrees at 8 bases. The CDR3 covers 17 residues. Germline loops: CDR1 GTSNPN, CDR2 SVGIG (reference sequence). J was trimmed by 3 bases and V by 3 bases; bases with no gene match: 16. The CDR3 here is CAWSSSGGGAPRYEQYF. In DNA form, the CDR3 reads TGTGCCTGGAGCTCCTCCGGGGGGGGAGCCCCCCGCTACGAGCAGTACTTC.

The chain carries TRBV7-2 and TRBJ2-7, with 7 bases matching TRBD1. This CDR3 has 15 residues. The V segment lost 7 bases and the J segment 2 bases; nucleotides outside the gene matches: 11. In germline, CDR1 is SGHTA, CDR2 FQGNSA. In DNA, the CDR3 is TGTGCCAGCACCCCGGGGTGGGGACAGACCTACGAGCAGTACTTC. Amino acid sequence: CASTPGWGQTYEQYF.

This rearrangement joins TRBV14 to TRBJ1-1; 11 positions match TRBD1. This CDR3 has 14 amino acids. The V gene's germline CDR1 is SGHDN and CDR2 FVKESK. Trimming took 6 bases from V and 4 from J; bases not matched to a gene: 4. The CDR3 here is CASRGQGAATEAFF. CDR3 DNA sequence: TGTGCCAGCAGAGGACAGGGGGCGGCCACTGAAGCTTTCTTT.